The 31 T cell receptor beta chains below come from one sample, sequenced in a study of shared clonotypes between healthy human individuals. Some clones are missing from TCRdb's copy, which holds only in-frame ones; the method was immunoSEQ multiplex PCR. The sample contains around 2.3 million clones, 90% to 97% of which appear only once. What was sequenced was naive CD4+ T cells sorted from blood. Subset noted: CD45RA+ positively selected. These receptors all come from a young man in good health.

This chain connects TRBV7-2 to TRBJ2-2; TRBD2 matches at 8 bases. This CDR3 contains 17 residues. Germline loops: CDR1 SGHTA, CDR2 FQGNSA. J was trimmed by 3 bases and V by 6 bases; bases with no gene match: 12. CDR3 in amino acids: CASSHPQREFYTGELFF. Here the CDR3 DNA reads TGTGCCAGCAGTCACCCCCAGCGGGAGTTTTACACCGGGGAGCTGTTTTTT.

The rearrangement uses TRBV7-8 and TRBJ1-4, with D perhaps matching TRBD1 (6 bases). The CDR3 loop spans 13 amino acids. Germline CDR1 is SGHVS and CDR2 is FQNEAQ. V was pared by 5 bases and J by 5 bases, with 9 bases between. The CDR3 DNA sequence: TGTGCCAGCAGCACCGGGACAAATGAAAAACTGTTTTTT. Its protein product is CASSTGTNEKLFF.

The chain employs TRBV2 and TRBJ1-6; tentative D call: TRBD1 (6 bases). Germline V gene data show CDR1 as SNHLY and CDR2 as FYNNEI. The V end was cut by 6 bases, the J end by 9 bases, with 15 bases between. The CDR3 is 14 residues long. Here the CDR3 reads CASRQGMSGSPLHF. The CDR3 bases are TGTGCCAGCAGGCAGGGGATGTCTGGTTCACCCCTCCACTTT. Full variable domain (remainder filled in from reference TRBV2 and TRBJ1-6): EPEVTQTPSHQVTQMGQEVILRCVPISNHLYFYWYRQILGQKVEFLVSFYNNEISEKSEIFDDQFSVERPDGSNFTLKIRSTKLEDSAMYFCASRQGMSGSPLHFGNGTRLTVT.

The chain is built from TRBV10-3 and TRBJ2-2, with 10 bases matching TRBD2. CDR1 is ENHRY and CDR2 is SYGVKD in the germline V gene. J gave up 1 base and V 4 bases, and 0 bases lay outside the gene matches. This CDR3 contains 15 residues. The CDR3 sequence is CAISVAGGNTGELFF. As DNA, the CDR3 is TGTGCCATCAGTGTAGCGGGGGGGAACACCGGGGAGCTGTTTTTT.

This chain joins TRBV6-6 and TRBJ2-7; possible D gene TRBD2, 6 bases. The germline V gene encodes CDR1 MNHNY and CDR2 SVGAGI (reference sequence). Trimming shortened V by 4 bases and J by 6 bases, and 13 bases separated the two germline ends. CDR3 length: 13 amino acids. CDR3: CASSFLAFGEQYF. The CDR3 DNA reads TGTGCCAGCAGTTTTCTAGCGTTCGGCGAGCAGTACTTC.

The CDR3 DNA sequence: TGTGCCAGCAGTCCCTGGGGCAGAAATTCACCCCTCCACTTT. It translates to CASSPWGRNSPLHF. The chain uses TRBV28 and TRBJ1-6; weak D call: TRBD1 (5 bases). Trimming cost V 5 bases and J 7 bases, with 12 bases left between them. In germline, CDR1 is MDHEN, CDR2 SYDVKM. The CDR3 sequence is 14 residues long. Looking up the rest from reference TRBV28 and TRBJ1-6 gives the full variable domain: DVKVTQSSRYLVKRTGEKVFLECVQDMDHENMFWYRQDPGLGLRLIYFSYDVKMKEKGDIPEGYSVSREKKERFSLILESASTNQTSMYLCASSPWGRNSPLHFGNGTRLTVT.

This rearrangement joins TRBV6-4 to TRBJ2-3; D ambiguous. V lost 4 bases to trimming and J lost 3 bases, with 8 bases between them. This CDR3 region has 13 residues. CDR1 and CDR2 from the germline V gene are MRHNA and SNTAGT. The CDR3 DNA sequence: TGTGCCAGCAGTGTTGAACGGACAGATACGCAGTATTTT. Translating it yields CASSVERTDTQYF.

This sequence joins TRBV18 and TRBJ1-1, with D perhaps matching TRBD1 (5 bases). The length of the CDR3 is 14 residues. The V and J ends lost 2 bases and 4 bases respectively, with 11 bases between them. Germline assignment: CDR1 KGHSH and CDR2 LQKENI. CDR3 bases: TGTGCCAGCTCACCAGCAGCCCAGGGCACTGAAGCTTTCTTT. Translated: CASSPAAQGTEAFF.

The chain joins TRBV28 to TRBJ2-3, with 10 nucleotides matching TRBD2. Germline CDR1 and CDR2: MDHEN and SYDVKM. CDR3 length: 16 residues. With 5 bases clipped from V and 4 bases from J, the junction kept 9 bases outside the gene matches. CDR3 loop: CASSHPGLASADTQYF. The DNA for the CDR3 is TGTGCCAGCAGTCATCCGGGACTAGCGTCCGCAGATACGCAGTATTTT.

The chain joins TRBV5-5 to TRBJ2-7; D not resolved. Trimming stripped 3 bases from V and 0 bases from J, with 10 bases between. CDR1 is SGHKS and CDR2 is YYEKEE in the germline V gene (reference sequence). The length of the CDR3 is 14 residues. CDR3 nucleotides: TGTGCCAGCAGCTGGCTGATTCACTCCTACGAGCAGTACTTC. Translated: CASSWLIHSYEQYF.

This rearrangement joins TRBV27 to TRBJ2-7; D remains ambiguous. The CDR3 extends over 17 amino acids. CDR1 MNHEY and CDR2 SMNVEV come from the germline V gene (reference sequence). Trimming took off 5 bases at V and 2 bases at J, with 22 bases between the two ends. This chain's CDR3 is CASSLSRSGSDTYEQYF. The CDR3 DNA sequence: TGTGCCAGCAGTCTAAGCCGATCCGGGTCAGATACCTACGAGCAGTACTTC.

The chain uses TRBV6-6 and TRBJ2-7; D tentatively reads TRBD1 or TRBD2 (5 bases each). V shed 2 bases and J shed 3 bases, with 11 bases lying between them. The CDR3 extends over 14 amino acids. The germline V gene encodes CDR1 MNHNY and CDR2 SVGAGI (reference sequence). The CDR3: CASSYQGRNYEQYF. The CDR3 DNA sequence: TGTGCCAGCAGTTACCAGGGACGGAACTACGAGCAGTACTTC.

V usage is TRBV29-1 and J usage is TRBJ2-1; 7 positions match TRBD2. Germline loops: CDR1 SQVTM, CDR2 ANQGSEA. The length of the CDR3 is 14 residues. Unmatched junction bases numbered 9, after V lost 3 bases and J lost 7 bases. CDR3 in DNA: TGCAGCGTTGATTCGTGGGAGGGACTGAATGAGCAGTTCTTC. Protein: CSVDSWEGLNEQFF.

V gene TRBV5-6 combines with J gene TRBJ2-1; 10 bases fit TRBD2. The germline CDR1 and CDR2 sequences are SGHDT and YYEEEE. The CDR3 loop spans 17 amino acids. J lost 6 bases, V lost 4 bases, and 13 bases had no gene match. The CDR3 DNA reads as TGTGCCAGCAGCCGATGGGGGGCTAGCGGGAGAGTCAATGAGCAGTTCTTC. Protein: CASSRWGASGRVNEQFF. Full variable domain (remainder filled in from reference TRBV5-6 and TRBJ2-1): DAGVTQSPTHLIKTRGQQVTLRCSPKSGHDTVSWYQQALGQGPQFIFQYYEEEERQRGNFPDRFSGHQFPNYSSELNVNALLLGDSALYLCASSRWGASGRVNEQFFGPGTRLTVL.

The rearrangement joins TRBV2 to TRBJ2-3; 7 bases fit TRBD2. Unmatched junction bases numbered 10, after V lost 6 bases and J lost 1 base. Looked up from germline, CDR1 is SNHLY and CDR2 is FYNNEI. CDR3 length: 16 residues. CDR3 protein: CASSARSGKGTDTQYF. CDR3 DNA: TGTGCCAGCAGCGCTCGGAGCGGGAAAGGCACAGATACGCAGTATTTT.

J is TRBJ1-5 and V is TRBV18; the D is unclear. Per germline, CDR1 KGHSH and CDR2 LQKENI. The CDR3 sequence is 14 residues long. V was shortened by 3 bases and J by 4 bases, with 10 bases between the two germline ends. The CDR3 DNA sequence: TGTGCCAGCTCACCCTGGGAAACTAATCAGCCCCAGCATTTT. It codes for CASSPWETNQPQHF. The full variable domain, rest sourced from reference TRBV18 and TRBJ1-5, is NAGVMQNPRHLVRRRGQEARLRCSPMKGHSHVYWYRQLPEEGLKFMVYLQKENIIDESGMPKERFSAEFPKEGPSILRIQQVVRGDSAAYFCASSPWETNQPQHFGDGTRLSIL.

This sequence joins TRBV10-3 and TRBJ2-7, with 12 nucleotides matching TRBD2. V trimming: 6 bases; J trimming: 7 bases; junction bases outside the gene matches: 7. The germline V gene encodes CDR1 ENHRY and CDR2 SYGVKD. This CDR3 has 14 residues. The CDR3, as DNA: TGTGCCATCAGGTCTAGCGGGGGGGCGGAAGAGCAGTACTTC. This encodes CAIRSSGGAEEQYF.

This clone came up once. The gene calls are TRBV6-6 and TRBJ2-2, with D hard to call. Trimming pared 7 bases from V and 2 bases from J, leaving 17 bases between. Per germline, CDR1 MNHNY and CDR2 SVGAGI (reference sequence). The CDR3 is made up of 16 amino acids. DNA for the CDR3: TGTGCCAGCATCCCAAGGGCCCGCCCAAACACCGGGGAGCTGTTTTTT. It encodes CASIPRARPNTGELFF.

The V and J genes are TRBV19 and TRBJ2-4, with TRBD1 identical over 8 bases. The CDR3 is made up of 15 amino acids. Germline CDR1 is LNHDA and CDR2 is SQIVND (reference sequence). With V trimmed by 4 bases and J by 7 bases, 9 bases remained unmatched. CDR3 loop: CASSTSGGYENIQYF. The CDR3 DNA reads TGTGCCAGTAGTACCTCAGGGGGCTATGAGAACATTCAGTACTTC. Together with reference TRBV19 and TRBJ2-4, the CDR3 gives the full variable domain: DGGITQSPKYLFRKEGQNVTLSCEQNLNHDAMYWYRQDPGQGLRLIYYSQIVNDFQKGDIAEGYSVSREKKESFPLTVTSAQKNPTAFYLCASSTSGGYENIQYFGAGTRLSVL.

This chain joins TRBV10-3 and TRBJ2-7; 7 positions match TRBD2. With V trimmed by 0 bases and J by 0 bases, 2 bases remained unmatched. CDR3 length: 15 residues. Germline loops: CDR1 ENHRY, CDR2 SYGVKD. The CDR3 nucleotides read TGTGCCATCAGTGAGTCTGCTAGCGGCTCCTACGAGCAGTACTTC. Its protein is CAISESASGSYEQYF.

A word on this clone: The sample holds other DNA sequences that translate to the same CDR3. The rearrangement uses TRBV28 and TRBJ1-5, with D tentatively TRBD1 (5 bases). The CDR3 is made up of 13 amino acids. The V end lost 5 bases, the J end lost 4 bases, and 9 bases lay between the germline ends. Germline V CDR1 and CDR2: MDHEN, SYDVKM. The CDR3 here is CASSTQGNQPQHF. CDR3 in DNA: TGTGCCAGCAGTACTCAGGGAAATCAGCCCCAGCATTTT.

The V and J genes are TRBV5-1 and TRBJ2-5; 14 bases line up with TRBD2. Trimming cost V 0 bases and J 4 bases; bases outside gene matches: 2. Germline V gene data show CDR1 as SGHRS and CDR2 as YFSETQ. The CDR3 is made up of 16 amino acids. CDR3 protein: CASSLDGLAGGETQYF. CDR3 coding DNA: TGCGCCAGCAGCTTGGATGGACTAGCGGGAGGAGAGACCCAGTACTTC.

The chain has TRBV2 and TRBJ1-5; 10 bases match TRBD1. V lost 3 bases to trimming and J lost 3 bases; unmatched junction nucleotides: 2. Per the germline V gene, CDR1 is SNHLY and CDR2 is FYNNEI. The CDR3 runs 15 residues. The DNA of the CDR3 is TGTGCCAGCAGTGACGGACAGGGGGACAATCAGCCCCAGCATTTT. Encoded protein: CASSDGQGDNQPQHF.

The genes are TRBV6-1 and TRBJ2-2, with 7 bases that match TRBD2. Germline CDR1 and CDR2: MNHNS and SASEGT. Trimming at V came to 7 bases and at J to 1 base, leaving 3 bases not matched to a gene. The CDR3 covers 14 residues. CDR3 loop: CASIRGVNTGELFF. The CDR3 DNA follows: TGTGCCAGCATCCGGGGGGTGAACACCGGGGAGCTGTTTTTT.

The J gene is TRBJ1-1, the V gene TRBV28; 7 positions match TRBD1. The CDR3 is 15 amino acids. Germline V gene lookup returns CDR1 MDHEN and CDR2 SYDVKM. With 5 bases clipped from V and 3 bases from J, the junction kept 9 bases outside the gene matches. The CDR3 DNA is TGTGCCAGCAGTCGAACAGACAGGGACGACACTGAAGCTTTCTTT. The encoded protein is CASSRTDRDDTEAFF.

V is TRBV27 and J is TRBJ2-3; TRBD1 aligns across 9 bases. The V and J ends lost 3 bases and 3 bases, in that order; junction bases with no gene match: 10. CDR3 length: 17 amino acids. Germline-derived CDR1 and CDR2 are MNHEY and SMNVEV (reference sequence). The CDR3 sequence: CASSFTSGTGPTDTQYF. The CDR3 DNA sequence: TGTGCCAGCAGTTTTACTTCCGGGACAGGGCCGACAGATACGCAGTATTTT.

The chain carries TRBV5-1 and TRBJ2-3; possibly TRBD2 for D (5 bases). The ends were cut back, 2 bases at V and 5 bases at J, with 9 bases in the middle. This CDR3 comprises 13 residues. Germline values: CDR1 SGHRS, CDR2 YFSETQ. The CDR3 nucleotides read TGCGCCAGCAGCTTTAACCGGGGAGATACGCAGTATTTT. Translating it yields CASSFNRGDTQYF.

The CDR3 nucleotides are TGTGCCAGCAGCCGACGTAACAGCGAACAGGGGCCCACGGCTCGGGAGCAGTACTTC. Translation: CASSRRNSEQGPTAREQYF. The V gene is TRBV21-1, the J gene TRBJ2-7; TRBD1, the table's D call, was not compared with the DNA. TRBV21-1 is a listed pseudogene. The CDR3 has 19 residues.

This clone turned up a few times. Distinct nucleotide sequences in the sample also encode this CDR3. The chain uses TRBV5-1 and TRBJ2-3, with 7 nucleotides matching TRBD2. CDR1 is SGHRS, CDR2 YFSETQ, per germline. V lost 2 bases to trimming and J lost 0 bases; unmatched junction nucleotides: 3. The CDR3 length is 15 residues. CDR3 coding DNA: TGCGCCAGCAGCTTCGGGGGGACTAGCACAGATACGCAGTATTTT. Encoded protein: CASSFGGTSTDTQYF.

The V call is TRBV5-1, the J call TRBJ1-2; 8 bases align to TRBD1. The CDR3 covers 16 residues. The V segment lost 1 base and the J segment 5 bases; nucleotides outside the gene matches: 10. From germline, CDR1 is SGHRS and CDR2 YFSETQ. CDR3 sequence: CASSLWGGQGSYGYTF. The CDR3 nucleotides read TGCGCCAGCAGCTTGTGGGGCGGACAGGGCAGTTATGGCTACACCTTC.

V and J are TRBV7-9 and TRBJ2-2, with 8 bases identical to TRBD2. In germline, CDR1 is SEHNR, CDR2 FQNEAQ (reference sequence). This CDR3 has 15 amino acids. Losses at the gene ends were 11 bases for V and 3 bases for J; bases not matched to a gene: 11. CDR3 DNA: TGTGCCGCCCACCGGGGGGGCCCGGACACCGGGGAGCTGTTTTTT. This codes for CAAHRGGPDTGELFF.